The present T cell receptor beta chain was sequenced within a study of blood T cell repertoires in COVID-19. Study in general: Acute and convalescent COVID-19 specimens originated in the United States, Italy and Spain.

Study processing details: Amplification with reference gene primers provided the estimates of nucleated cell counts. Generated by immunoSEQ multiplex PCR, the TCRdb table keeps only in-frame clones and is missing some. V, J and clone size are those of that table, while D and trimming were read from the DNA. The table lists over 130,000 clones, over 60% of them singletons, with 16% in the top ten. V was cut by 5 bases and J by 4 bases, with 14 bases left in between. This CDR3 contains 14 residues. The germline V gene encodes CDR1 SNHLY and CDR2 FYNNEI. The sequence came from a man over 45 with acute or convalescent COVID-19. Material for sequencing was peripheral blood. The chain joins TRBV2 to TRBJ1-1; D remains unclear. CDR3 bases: TGTGCCAGCAGTAATCACCCGGGAGGCACTGAAGCTTTCTTT. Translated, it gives CASSNHPGGTEAFF.